This TCR beta chain was sequenced during a study of shared clonotypes between healthy human individuals. Study as a whole: CD4 naive cells filled three plates per donor, CD4 memory three, CD8 naive two and CD8 memory one. Notes on the study in general: Clonotype sharing across donors was expected to vary with sequencing depth.

CD45RO negativity and positive selection for CCR7 defined naive CD8 cells, a population that excluded terminally differentiated effector memory CD45RA+ cells. The CDR3 has 14 amino acids. V shed 5 bases, J shed 4 bases, and the junction held 5 bases outside the gene matches. Germline loops: CDR1 MDHEN, CDR2 SYDVKM. The study ran the assay at deep level. The table came from immunoSEQ multiplex PCR; TCRdb's copy has only in-frame clones and leaves some out. The sample contains hundreds of thousands of clones, around 96% of which appear only once. This clone was counted once. Its antigen is unidentified. This CDR3 is also generated by other DNA sequences in the sample.

Material: naive CD8+ T cells sorted from blood. The genes are TRBV28 and TRBJ2-7, with 10 nucleotides matching TRBD1. This TCR derives from a young woman in good health. CDR3 sequence (DNA): TGTGCCAGCAGTGTGACAGGGGGCACATACGAGCAGTACTTC. This sequence encodes CASSVTGGTYEQYF.